This T cell receptor beta chain was identified in a study of T-cell reconstitution after alpha-beta-depleted transplantation in children. Study-level findings and limits: Most T-cell counts and diversity one year after the transplant came from T cells that were newly produced. Diversity of TCRbeta at day 60 was high in some patients, arising from surviving recipient T cells and thymic progenitors.

Library preparation (for TCRbeta) was performed with unique molecular identifiers. TCRdb redid the calling of the PCR reads with MiXCR, one entry per CDR3 protein. The sample records more than 200,000 distinct CDR3 sequences, roughly 8.3% being singletons. V lost 1 base, J lost 6 bases, and 17 bases lay in between. This CDR3 region has 16 residues. For this clonotype: Its antigen is not identified.

The chain has TRBV12-3 or TRBV12-4 and TRBJ2-3; D gene uncertain. The sequencing here drew on PBMCs, mostly from graft donor cells, taken 360 days after TCRalphabeta/CD19-depleted stem cell transplant. The source of this sequence is a male patient aged 2 to 9 who had a stem cell transplant for acute myeloid leukemia, so the T cells may come from the graft donor. CDR3 in DNA: TGTGCCAGCAGTTTAGGCCGGATCCCACAATTGGATACGCAGTATTTT. Protein product: CASSLGRIPQLDTQYF.